This TCR beta chain was recovered during a study of beta chain features in type 1 diabetes. Study-wide points: No resolution was reached here on whether HLA type influences TCRB rearrangement. People with Type 1 diabetes carried modestly yet significantly shorter TCRB CDR3s in all four CD4+ subsets.

It was via CD45RO/CCR7/CD25/CD127/CD95/CD27 that CD4+ naive, central memory, regulatory and stem cell-like memory cells were sorted. The CDR3 has 13 residues. The V gene's germline CDR1 is MNHEY and CDR2 SMNVEV (reference sequence). Trimming shortened V by 3 bases and J by 10 bases, and 15 bases separated the two germline ends. Sequencing targeted expressed TCRB transcripts, as all isolated RNA had been reverse transcribed. Measured with immunoSEQ multiplex PCR; TCRdb has only the in-frame clones, and not every one. This sample yields more than 550,000 clones, of which around 15% are seen a single time; nearly 0.04% belongs to the top ten. Comment on this clone: Its matching antigen is unknown.

This chain joins TRBV27 and TRBJ1-1, with no clear D. This TCR was sampled from a man younger than 35 with type 1 diabetes. The specimen sequenced was naive CD4+ T cells from blood. The chain's CDR3 is CASSFSRETVAFF. In DNA form, the CDR3 reads TGTGCCAGCAGTTTCTCACGGGAGACGGTAGCTTTCTTT.